A single sample is the source of the 16 T cell receptor beta chains below, sequenced in a study of T cell clusters in autoimmune cytopenias. TRB amplification used 250 ng of peripheral blood genomic DNA. One tube held mixed TRB-A and TRB-B primer pools for touch-down PCR. With the multiplex PCR reads reprocessed, TCRdb shows one record per CDR3 protein and no DNA. The sample has about 6,500 distinct CDR3 sequences. These same records also appear under a second study, on T cell repertoires in aging, cancer and after chemotherapy.

The sample was peripheral blood. The origin of the receptors is a human donor in good health.

V is TRBV29-1 and J is TRBJ2-1; checking the TCRdb D call of TRBD2 is not possible without DNA. Germline V gene data show CDR1 as SQVTM and CDR2 as ANQGSEA. The CDR3 consists of 15 residues. Here the CDR3 reads CSVDSGMSSYNEQFF.

V usage is TRBV6-2 or TRBV6-3 and J usage is TRBJ2-3; the D call from TCRdb, TRBD2, cannot be confirmed without DNA. Germline lookup yields CDR1 MNHEY and CDR2 SVGEGT. The CDR3 loop spans 14 amino acids. The CDR3 region is CASSSAGSTDTQYF.

V gene TRBV10-3 combines with J gene TRBJ2-5. The CDR3 has 12 residues. CDR1 and CDR2 (germline): ENHRY, SYGVKD. CDR3 sequence: CAISESSETQYF.

The chain has TRBV13 and TRBJ2-5; TCRdb designates TRBD1, a call that cannot be tested without DNA. CDR3 length equals 13 residues. Germline values: CDR1 PRHDT, CDR2 FYEKMQ (reference sequence). This CDR3 reads CASRGGLGETQYF.

V is TRBV19 and J is TRBJ2-7. This CDR3 has 14 residues. CDR1 LNHDA and CDR2 SQIVND come from the germline V gene (reference sequence). The CDR3 is CASSIRTDKYEQYF.

This sequence joins TRBV13 and TRBJ2-6. The germline V gene has CDR1 PRHDT and CDR2 FYEKMQ (reference sequence). The CDR3 loop spans 15 amino acids. CDR3 protein: CASRQPGSGANVLTF.

V and J are TRBV12-3 or TRBV12-4 and TRBJ1-1; TCRdb's D call of TRBD1 is untestable without DNA. The CDR3 is 13 amino acids. CDR3 region: CASSGQMNTEAFF.

V usage is TRBV6-5 and J usage is TRBJ2-1; TCRdb returns TRBD2, unconfirmable since there is no DNA. The CDR3 covers 14 residues. In germline, CDR1 is MNHEY, CDR2 SVGAGI. CDR3 sequence reads: CATKVAGGNNEQFF.

The V and J genes are TRBV5-5 and TRBJ1-2; there is no DNA to check the TCRdb D call of TRBD1. Germline assignment: CDR1 SGHKS and CDR2 YYEKEE (reference sequence). This CDR3 has 16 amino acids. CDR3 sequence reads: CASSLVPDRVNYGYTF.

The V and J genes are TRBV19 and TRBJ1-5. The CDR3 runs 13 residues. Germline lookup yields CDR1 LNHDA and CDR2 SQIVND (reference sequence). The CDR3 region is CASRSLGSTNEHF.

The chain has TRBV6-6 and TRBJ2-7; TCRdb picks TRBD1, but there is no DNA to check that call. From germline, CDR1 is MNHNY and CDR2 SVGAGI (reference sequence). The length of the CDR3 is 13 residues. CDR3 sequence reads: CASSYSRVNEQYF.

The J gene is TRBJ1-2, the V gene TRBV19; TCRdb designates TRBD1, a call that cannot be tested without DNA. The CDR3 totals 13 residues. Germline V lookup: CDR1 LNHDA, CDR2 SQIVND (reference sequence). The CDR3 sequence is CASSIPPNYGYTF.

This clonotype is deemed medium-sized (0.01 to 0.1%) by its frequency. The chain employs TRBV6-5 and TRBJ2-5; TCRdb gives TRBD2 as the D gene, but with no DNA this cannot be confirmed. Germline-derived CDR1 and CDR2 are MNHEY and SVGAGI. The CDR3 is made up of 15 amino acids. This chain's CDR3 is CASRQPGLRTETQYF.

This clonotype is deemed medium-sized by its frequency. The chain combines TRBV5-5 with TRBJ2-2; the D call from TCRdb, TRBD1, cannot be confirmed without DNA. Germline CDR1 and CDR2: SGHKS and YYEKEE (reference sequence). CDR3 length: 17 amino acids. This chain's CDR3 is CASSLGRGLRMAGELFF. Full variable domain (outside the CDR3, taken from reference TRBV5-5 and TRBJ2-2): DAGVTQSPTHLIKTRGQQVTLRCSPISGHKSVSWYQQVLGQGPQFIFQYYEKEERGRGNFPDRFSARQFPNYSSELNVNALLLGDSALYLCASSLGRGLRMAGELFFGEGSRLTVL.

V usage is TRBV30 and J usage is TRBJ2-3; checking the TCRdb D call of TRBD2 is not possible without DNA. The CDR3 extends over 15 amino acids. Per germline, CDR1 GTSNPN and CDR2 SVGIG (reference sequence). The CDR3 loop reads CAWRVGLAGTDTQYF.

The chain is built from TRBV19 and TRBJ1-2. CDR1 and CDR2 from the germline V gene are LNHDA and SQIVND (reference sequence). This CDR3 has 15 amino acids. The chain's CDR3 is CASSPERTANYGYTF.